Listed below are T cell receptor beta chains from one sample, sequenced in a study of cytomegalovirus exposure and HLA in healthy donors. Using immunoSEQ multiplex PCR, the repertoire was profiled, and TCRdb retains in-frame clones only, with some absent. The sample lists about 38,000 clones, just over 85% occurring once. The material sequenced was PBMCs. Receptor source: a woman between 35 and 50 years old in good health and CMV-seropositive. Both conserved end residues are part of each CDR3. D genes are given only for firm matches. Size values are once, few and many counts, or a class for expanded clones, and some rows have none.

j_call d_call v_call clone_size cdr3_nt cdr3_aa
TRBJ1-4 NA TRBV4-3 NA TGCGCCAGCAGCCAAGATCTAGGGGGAAACGGGGCTAATGAAAAACTGTTTTTT CASSQDLGGNGANEKLFF
TRBJ2-3 TRBD1 TRBV5-1 NA TGCGCCAGCAGCTTACGGACAGGAGATACGCAGTATTTT CASSLRTGDTQYF
TRBJ1-1 NA TRBV7-9 NA TGTGCCAGCAGCCCGTGGGGGACAAAAATGAACACTGAAGCTTTCTTT CASSPWGTKMNTEAFF
TRBJ2-7 NA TRBV4-3 NA TGCGCCAGCAGCCAAGGGGGCCCCTCCTACGAGCAGTACTTC CASSQGGPSYEQYF
TRBJ1-5 NA TRBV15 NA TGTGCCACCAGCAGAGATGTAGAAGTAAGCAATCAGCCCCAGCATTTT CATSRDVEVSNQPQHF
TRBJ2-3 TRBD2 TRBV18 NA TGTGCCAGCTCCGACCAGACTAGCGGGGGGCCAGGCACGCAGTATTTT CASSDQTSGGPGTQYF
TRBJ2-7 TRBD2 TRBV28 NA TGTGCCAGCAGGTCGACTAGCGGGGGCCTTAATTTCTACGAGCAGTACTTC CASRSTSGGLNFYEQYF
TRBJ1-5 NA TRBV6-5 NA TGTGCCAGCAGTTCCCAGGGTGGGCAGCCCCAGCATTTT CASSSQGGQPQHF
TRBJ1-2 TRBD1 TRBV5-6 NA TGTGCCAGCAGCCCCCCGACAGGGTGGGAAGGCTACACCTTC CASSPPTGWEGYTF
TRBJ1-1 NA TRBV7-3 NA TGTGCCAGCAGCTTAAATGGTGGTGGGGCTGTCACTGAAGCTTTCTTT CASSLNGGGAVTEAFF
TRBJ2-7 TRBD2 TRBV6-6 few TGTGCCAGCAGTTATGCTAGCGGTTCCTACGAGCAGTACTTC CASSYASGSYEQYF
TRBJ1-3 NA TRBV2 NA TGTGCCAGCAGTGAATATGAGGGTTCTGGAAACACCATATATTTT CASSEYEGSGNTIYF
TRBJ2-2 NA TRBV9 NA TGTGCCAGCGCCCCTAGACAAGGGGCAGGTAACACCGGGGAGCTGTTTTTT CASAPRQGAGNTGELFF
TRBJ1-1 TRBD1 TRBV19 NA TGTGCCAGTAGTCCCAACCCGACAGGGGGACCTGAAGCTTTCTTT CASSPNPTGGPEAFF
TRBJ2-5 NA TRBV2 NA TGTGCCAGCAGTGCTTTACTTCAAGAGACCCAGTACTTC CASSALLQETQYF
TRBJ2-7 NA TRBV6-5 NA TGTGCCAGCAGCGGCAGGATCAACGAGCAGTACTTC CASSGRINEQYF
TRBJ1-2 NA TRBV27 NA TGTGCCAGCAGCCCCACCGGGGCTAACTATGGCTACACCTTC CASSPTGANYGYTF
TRBJ1-2 NA TRBV5-6 NA TGTGCCAGCAGCTTGAAGGGAGTGGGCTATGGCTACACCTTC CASSLKGVGYGYTF
TRBJ1-6 TRBD1 TRBV6-1 NA TGTGCCAGCAGTGAACCCGGGACAGGGGCTAATTCACCCCTCCACTTT CASSEPGTGANSPLHF
TRBJ2-1 NA TRBV5-5 NA TGTGCCAGCTTAATCCGGGAGAGCTCCTACAATGAGCAGTTCTTC CASLIRESSYNEQFF
TRBJ2-2 NA TRBV9 NA TGTGCCAGCAGCGTAGGAGGGGTCGGGACAATCGCCGGGGAGCTGTTTTTT CASSVGGVGTIAGELFF
TRBJ2-1 TRBD1 TRBV29-1 NA TGCAGCGTTGAAGAAAGGGACAGGGCATACAATGAGCAGTTCTTC CSVEERDRAYNEQFF
TRBJ1-2 TRBD1 TRBV11-2 NA TGTGCCAGCAGACTAACCACAGGGGCCAGCTATGGCTACACCTTC CASRLTTGASYGYTF
TRBJ1-4 NA TRBV5-1 once TGCGCCAGCAGCTTAAGCTCCGCAACTAATGAAAAACTGTTTTTT CASSLSSATNEKLFF
TRBJ1-4 NA TRBV25-1 NA TGTGCCAGCAGCCGCTCCACCGGTGAAAAACTGTTTTTT CASSRSTGEKLFF
TRBJ2-7 NA TRBV5-6 NA TGTGCCAGCAGCTTGGGGCAGGGTCGGGACGAGCAGTACTTC CASSLGQGRDEQYF
TRBJ2-7 TRBD1 TRBV30 NA TGTGCCTCCCGCCCCAGGGGGCACTACGAGCAGTACTTC CASRPRGHYEQYF
TRBJ1-2 TRBD1 TRBV2 NA TGTGCCGGGAAAGGACAGGGAGGGTATGGCTACACCTTC CAGKGQGGYGYTF
TRBJ2-7 NA TRBV5-6 NA TGTGCCAGCAGCCGCCGAGCGAGCTCCTACGAGCAGTACTTC CASSRRASSYEQYF
TRBJ1-1 NA TRBV7-2 NA TGTGCCAGCAGCCTCCACCTAGGGGGGGAGGGTGTGGAAGCTTTCTTT CASSLHLGGEGVEAFF
TRBJ2-1 TRBD2 TRBV28 NA TGTGCCAGCAGCCCTCTAGCGGCTATTTACAATGAGCAGTTCTTC CASSPLAAIYNEQFF
TRBJ1-4 NA TRBV28 NA TGTGCCAGCAGTTTAGGTGGGGCGGGAGAAAAACTGTTTTTT CASSLGGAGEKLFF
TRBJ1-6 NA TRBV5-4 NA TGTGCCAGCAGCTTGGGGGCCAGCTCCTATAATTCACCCCTCCACTTT CASSLGASSYNSPLHF
TRBJ2-1 NA TRBV25-1 once TGTGCCAGCGGGGAGCGGAATGAGCAGTTCTTC CASGERNEQFF
TRBJ2-7 TRBD2 TRBV28 NA TGTGCCAGCAGTCCCGGGGGGGGGCCGACCTACGAGCAGTACTTC CASSPGGGPTYEQYF
TRBJ2-3 NA TRBV19 NA TGTGCCAGTAGTATGTGGGGGGGCACAGATACGCAGTATTTT CASSMWGGTDTQYF
TRBJ2-7 TRBD1 TRBV4-1 NA TGCGCCAGCAGTGCGGGACAGGGGGCGCAGGAGCAGTACTTC CASSAGQGAQEQYF
TRBJ1-4 TRBD1 TRBV7-6 NA TGTGCCAGCAGCTTAGGATGGACAGGTGCTGAAAAACTGTTTTTT CASSLGWTGAEKLFF
TRBJ1-2 TRBD1 TRBV5-4 NA TGTGCCAGCAGCTCCCGGGACAGAGAGTCCTATGGCTACACCTTC CASSSRDRESYGYTF
TRBJ2-5 TRBD2 TRBV5-1 NA TGCGCCAGCAGCGGACTAGAGCGGGAGACCCAGTACTTC CASSGLERETQYF
TRBJ2-5 TRBD2 TRBV14 few TGTGCCAGCAGCCAATCGGGACTAGCTAGAGAGACCCAGTACTTC CASSQSGLARETQYF
TRBJ2-7 TRBD2 TRBV25-1 few TGTGCCAGCAGTGCCCGCACTAGCGGGGTTTACGAGCAGTACTTC CASSARTSGVYEQYF
TRBJ1-2 NA TRBV9 NA TGTGCCAGCAGCGTAAGAGCGGGCTATGGCTACACCTTC CASSVRAGYGYTF
TRBJ1-4 TRBD1 TRBV14 NA TGTGCCAGCAGCCCCAGAACAGGGGGCGGACATGAAAAACTGTTTTTT CASSPRTGGGHEKLFF
TRBJ1-6 TRBD1 TRBV6-4 NA TGTGCCAGCAGCCCGGGACAGGGTAATTCACCCCTCCACTTT CASSPGQGNSPLHF
TRBJ2-3 TRBD2 TRBV2 NA TGTGCCAGCAGTAAAAAAACTAGCGGGGGGCCGGGAGATACGCAGTATTTT CASSKKTSGGPGDTQYF